This is a list of T cell receptor beta chains from one sample in a study of glioma-infiltrating T cells after dendritic cell vaccination. Method: immunoSEQ multiplex PCR; TCRdb's copy keeps in-frame clones and lacks some. Among fewer than 70,000 clones listed, over 75% were seen once. This specimen consisted of blood, obtained after dendritic cell vaccination. These receptors were obtained from a human donor with glioblastoma. The CDR3 runs from the conserved cysteine through the conserved F or W. The D gene is left open where the match is weak. Clone size is stated in some rows and not others, as once, few, many or a class when expanded.

D gene,V gene,clone size,J gene,CDR3 DNA,CDR3 protein
.,TRBV9,.,TRBJ1-3,TGTGCCAGCAGCGGGCGGACAGCTGGAAACACCATATATTTT,CASSGRTAGNTIYF
.,TRBV6-5,.,TRBJ2-7,TGTGCCAGCAGTTACTCGTCATACGAGCAGTACTTC,CASSYSSYEQYF
TRBD1,TRBV30,.,TRBJ1-2,TGTGCCTGCTCGGACAGGGCCCCTTATGGCTACACCTTC,CACSDRAPYGYTF
TRBD1,TRBV18,.,TRBJ1-6,TGTGCCAGCTCAACCGGTCAGGGGGCGAATTCACCCCTCCACTTT,CASSTGQGANSPLHF
TRBD1,TRBV5-1,.,TRBJ1-2,TGCGCCAGCAGCATCTGGACAGGGGGCGGCTATGGCTACACCTTC,CASSIWTGGGYGYTF
.,TRBV30,once,TRBJ1-5,TGTGCCTGGAGTGTTGGGGCGGGGGTCTCGCCCCAGCATTTT,CAWSVGAGVSPQHF
TRBD1,TRBV30,.,TRBJ2-1,TGTGCCTGGAGTAGGACAGGGGGTGAGCAGTTCTTC,CAWSRTGGEQFF
TRBD1,TRBV4-2,.,TRBJ1-1,TGTGCCAGCAGCCAGCCCGGGACAGGGGGCACTGAAGCTTTCTTT,CASSQPGTGGTEAFF
TRBD1,TRBV9,.,TRBJ2-4,TGTGCCAGCAGCGTAAGTATTCGGGACAGGGTAATTTTGGCCAAAAACATTCAGTACTTC,CASSVSIRDRVILAKNIQYF
TRBD1,TRBV6-4,.,TRBJ1-1,TGTGCCAGCAGAGGGACAGGCGAAGCTTTCTTT,CASRGTGEAFF
.,TRBV7-9,.,TRBJ1-6,TGTGCCAGCAGAGATGGACAGCGCGCCAATTCACCCCTCCACTTT,CASRDGQRANSPLHF
.,TRBV7-8,.,TRBJ2-7,TGTGCCAGCAGCTTACTCGTGGGGCGTTCCTACGAGCAGTACTTC,CASSLLVGRSYEQYF
TRBD2,TRBV6-5,.,TRBJ2-3,TGTGCCAGCAGTTACGGGGGCGGGGGGGCCACAGATACGCAGTATTTT,CASSYGGGGATDTQYF
.,TRBV5-6,once,TRBJ2-3,TGTGCCAGCAGTAGTAGTCTCGAGACAGATACGCAGTATTTT,CASSSSLETDTQYF
TRBD1,TRBV6-4,.,TRBJ1-1,TGTGCCAGCAGCTGGGGGTGGGACAGGGGGGGGACTGAAGCTTTCTTT,CASSWGWDRGGTEAFF
.,TRBV4-1,.,TRBJ2-6,TGCGCCAGCAGACAGACCTCTGGGGCCAACGTCCTGACTTTC,CASRQTSGANVLTF
TRBD1,TRBV6-6,.,TRBJ2-7,TGTGCCAGCAGTTTGACAGGGAGTTCCTCATACGAGCAGTACTTC,CASSLTGSSSYEQYF
TRBD2,TRBV7-9,.,TRBJ2-3,TGTGCCAGCAGCCCCTACCCGACTAGCGGCACAGATACGCAGTATTTT,CASSPYPTSGTDTQYF
.,TRBV14,.,TRBJ1-3,TGTGCCAGCAGCCACACAGCCGGAAACACCATATATTTT,CASSHTAGNTIYF
TRBD1,TRBV6-6,.,TRBJ1-2,TGTGCCAGCAGTTACGGCGACAGGGGGGGCGGCTACACCTTC,CASSYGDRGGGYTF
.,TRBV5-1,few,TRBJ2-6,TGCGCCAGCAGTCCCGAGGGATCTGGGGCCAACGTCCTGACTTTC,CASSPEGSGANVLTF
TRBD2,TRBV11-2,.,TRBJ2-7,TGTGCCAGCAGCCACCAGGGGACTAGCGGCTACGAGCAGTACTTC,CASSHQGTSGYEQYF
TRBD2,TRBV7-8,.,TRBJ2-5,TGTGCCAGCAGCTTATCGGGACTAGCGGGGGGAGAGACCCAGTACTTC,CASSLSGLAGGETQYF
.,TRBV7-2,.,TRBJ1-1,TGTGCCAGCAGGCATATTGGTGAGATTGAAGCTTTCTTT,CASRHIGEIEAFF
TRBD2,TRBV2,.,TRBJ2-7,TGTGCCAGCAGTCGGGCGGGGGGGACCTACGAGCAGTACTTC,CASSRAGGTYEQYF
TRBD2,TRBV7-7,.,TRBJ2-7,TGTGCTAGCAGCTTAGGCCAAGGGCTAGCGGGTGGACGCTACGAGCAGTACTTC,CASSLGQGLAGGRYEQYF
.,TRBV27,.,TRBJ1-6,TGTGCCAGCAGTTTGGCAGGGAGGCATTCACCCCTCCACTTT,CASSLAGRHSPLHF
.,TRBV5-1,.,TRBJ1-2,TGCGCCAGCAGCTTGATTAGCGACCCCGGGGAAGGCTACACCTTC,CASSLISDPGEGYTF
.,TRBV7-9,.,TRBJ1-2,TGTGCCAGCAGCTTAGAAGGGGAACGTGGCTACACCTTC,CASSLEGERGYTF
.,TRBV14,.,TRBJ1-6,TGTGCCAGCAGCCAAGTACCGAGCTCCTATAATTCACCCCTCCACTTT,CASSQVPSSYNSPLHF
TRBD1,TRBV7-8,.,TRBJ1-1,TGTGCCAGCAGCCCCCTGACAGGGACAAAAGCTTTCTTT,CASSPLTGTKAFF
.,TRBV5-1,.,TRBJ1-1,TGCGCCAGCAGCTTGGATCCGGGGAGGAGCACTGAAGCTTTCTTT,CASSLDPGRSTEAFF
.,TRBV9,once,TRBJ1-2,TGTGCCAGCAGCGCGGAACAGGGTCTGGACTATGGCTACACCTTC,CASSAEQGLDYGYTF
.,TRBV5-7,.,TRBJ1-1,TGTGCCAGCAGCCAAGATTGGGGGCTGGGGACTGAAGCTTTCTTT,CASSQDWGLGTEAFF
.,TRBV11-2,.,TRBJ1-5,TGTGCCAGCAGCTTAGGGGCAGACACAGTGATCGAACCCCAGCATTTT,CASSLGADTVIEPQHF
.,TRBV4-1,.,TRBJ1-4,TGCGCCAGCAGCCAAGGACAGCCCCTTGAAAAACTGTTTTTT,CASSQGQPLEKLFF
TRBD2,TRBV14,.,TRBJ2-1,TGTGCCAGCAGCTTCGGGAGCGGGGGGTGGGGAATGAAGCAGTTCTTC,CASSFGSGGWGMKQFF
TRBD2,TRBV7-8,few,TRBJ2-7,TGTGCCAGCAGCCCGGCGGCTAGCGGGGGCTACGAGCAGTACTTC,CASSPAASGGYEQYF
TRBD1,TRBV9,few,TRBJ1-2,TGTGCCAGCAGCTCGCCTCTGACAGGGGGAACGAACACCTTC,CASSSPLTGGTNTF
.,TRBV4-3,once,TRBJ2-7,TGCGCCAGCTCTCCCGGGGTACCCGGGACACCATCCTACGAGCAGTACTTC,CASSPGVPGTPSYEQYF
TRBD2,TRBV4-2,.,TRBJ2-7,TGTGCCAGCAGCCGGGGGGTAGGCGGGGGGGCCCACTACGAGCAGTACTTC,CASSRGVGGGAHYEQYF
TRBD1,TRBV11-2,.,TRBJ1-1,TGTGCCAGCAGCCGGGACAGGCTGGTAGGGAACACTGAAGCTTTCTTT,CASSRDRLVGNTEAFF
TRBD2,TRBV5-4,.,TRBJ2-1,TGTGCCAGCAGCTTGCTTGGCGGGGGGTACAATGAGCAGTTCTTC,CASSLLGGGYNEQFF